The subject of this entry is one T cell receptor (beta chain). This specimen comes from a study of blood T cell repertoires in COVID-19. The CDR3 totals 14 residues. Trimming removed 5 bases from V and 7 bases from J; junction bases left unmatched: 7. From germline, CDR1 is KGHSH and CDR2 LQKENI. The method was immunoSEQ multiplex PCR; TCRdb's version includes in-frame clones alone and lacks a portion of them. This table has around 130,000 clones, around 87% appearing once. Source material: peripheral blood. This rearrangement joins TRBV18 to TRBJ1-5; 8 bases fit TRBD1. The clonotype originates from a man in his 70s with active COVID-19. The DNA for the CDR3 is TGTGCCAGCTCATCAGACAGGGGCGACCAGCCCCAGCATTTT. Protein: CASSSDRGDQPQHF.